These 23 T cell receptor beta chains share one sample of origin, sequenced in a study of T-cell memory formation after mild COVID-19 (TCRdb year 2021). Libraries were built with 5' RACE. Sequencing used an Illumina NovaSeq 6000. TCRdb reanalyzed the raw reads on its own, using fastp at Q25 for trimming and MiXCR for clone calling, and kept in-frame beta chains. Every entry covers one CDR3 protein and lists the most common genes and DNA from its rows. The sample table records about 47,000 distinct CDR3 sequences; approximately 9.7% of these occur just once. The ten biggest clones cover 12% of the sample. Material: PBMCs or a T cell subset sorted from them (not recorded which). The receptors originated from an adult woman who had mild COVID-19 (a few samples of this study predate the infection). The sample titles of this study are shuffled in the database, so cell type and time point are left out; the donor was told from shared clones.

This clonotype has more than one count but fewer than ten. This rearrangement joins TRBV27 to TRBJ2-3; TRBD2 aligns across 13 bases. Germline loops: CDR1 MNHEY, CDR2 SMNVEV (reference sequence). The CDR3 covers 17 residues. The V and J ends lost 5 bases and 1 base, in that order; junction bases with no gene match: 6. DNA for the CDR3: TGTGCCAGCAGTGGATTAGGACTAGCGGGAGGCACAGATACGCAGTATTTT. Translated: CASSGLGLAGGTDTQYF.

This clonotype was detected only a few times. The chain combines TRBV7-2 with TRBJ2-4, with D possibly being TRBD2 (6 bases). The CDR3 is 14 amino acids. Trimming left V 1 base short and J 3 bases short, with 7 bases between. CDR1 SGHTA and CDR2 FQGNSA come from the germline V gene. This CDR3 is CASSLGGVKNIQYF. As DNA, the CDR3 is TGTGCCAGCAGCTTAGGGGGGGTCAAAAACATTCAGTACTTC.

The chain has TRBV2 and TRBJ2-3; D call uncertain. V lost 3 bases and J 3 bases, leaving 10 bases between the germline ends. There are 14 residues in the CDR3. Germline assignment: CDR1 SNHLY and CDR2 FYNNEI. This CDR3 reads CASSDGSYTDTQYF. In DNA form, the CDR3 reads TGTGCCAGCAGTGACGGTTCCTATACAGATACGCAGTATTTT. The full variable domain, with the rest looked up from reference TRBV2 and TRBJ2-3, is EPEVTQTPSHQVTQMGQEVILRCVPISNHLYFYWYRQILGQKVEFLVSFYNNEISEKSEIFDDQFSVERPDGSNFTLKIRSTKLEDSAMYFCASSDGSYTDTQYFGPGTRLTVL.

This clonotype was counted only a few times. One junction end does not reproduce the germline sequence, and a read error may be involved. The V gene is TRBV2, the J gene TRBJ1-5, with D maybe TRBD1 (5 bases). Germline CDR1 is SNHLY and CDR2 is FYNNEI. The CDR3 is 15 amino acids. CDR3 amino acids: CASSEGGARNQPQHF. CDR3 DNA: TGTGCCAGCAGTGAAGGAGGGGCACGTAATCAGCCCCAACATTTT.

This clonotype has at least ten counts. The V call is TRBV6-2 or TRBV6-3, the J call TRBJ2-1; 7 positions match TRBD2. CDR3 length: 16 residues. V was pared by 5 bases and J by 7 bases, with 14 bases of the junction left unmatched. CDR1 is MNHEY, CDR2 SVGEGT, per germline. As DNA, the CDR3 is TGTGCCAGCAGTCCCCCCCAGCGGGCCGGGGGGAATGAGCAGTTCTTC. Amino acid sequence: CASSPPQRAGGNEQFF.

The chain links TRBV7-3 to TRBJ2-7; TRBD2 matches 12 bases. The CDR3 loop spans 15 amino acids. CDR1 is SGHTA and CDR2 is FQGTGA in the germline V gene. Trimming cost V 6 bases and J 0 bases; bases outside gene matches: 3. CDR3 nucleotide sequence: TGTGCCAGCAGTCTGACTAGCGGGAGCTCCTACGAGCAGTACTTC. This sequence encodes CASSLTSGSSYEQYF.

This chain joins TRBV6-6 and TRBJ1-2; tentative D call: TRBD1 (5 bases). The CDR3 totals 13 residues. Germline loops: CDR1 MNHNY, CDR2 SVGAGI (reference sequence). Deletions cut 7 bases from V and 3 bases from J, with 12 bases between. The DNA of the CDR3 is TGTGCCAGCACGGGCAGGGAGGACTATGGCTACACCTTC. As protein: CASTGREDYGYTF.

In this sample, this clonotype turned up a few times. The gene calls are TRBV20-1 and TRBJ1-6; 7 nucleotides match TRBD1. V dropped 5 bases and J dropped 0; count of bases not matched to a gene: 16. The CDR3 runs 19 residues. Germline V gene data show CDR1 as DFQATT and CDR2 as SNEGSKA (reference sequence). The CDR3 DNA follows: TGCAGTGCTCCCAAAATTCGACAGGGCCTCACCTCCTATAATTCACCCCTCCACTTT. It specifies CSAPKIRQGLTSYNSPLHF.

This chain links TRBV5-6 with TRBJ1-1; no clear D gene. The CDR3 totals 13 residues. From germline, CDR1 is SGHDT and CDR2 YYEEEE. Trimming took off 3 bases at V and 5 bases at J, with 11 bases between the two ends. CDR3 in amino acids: CASSSPRGTEAFF. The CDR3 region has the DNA TGTGCCAGCAGCTCTCCCCGGGGAACTGAAGCTTTCTTT.

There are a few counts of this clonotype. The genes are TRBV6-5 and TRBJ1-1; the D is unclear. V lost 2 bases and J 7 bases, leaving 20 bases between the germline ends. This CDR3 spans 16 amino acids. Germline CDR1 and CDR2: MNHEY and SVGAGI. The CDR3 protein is CASSYIFGQEPDEAFF. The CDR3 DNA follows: TGTGCCAGCAGTTACATCTTTGGGCAGGAGCCTGATGAAGCTTTCTTT.

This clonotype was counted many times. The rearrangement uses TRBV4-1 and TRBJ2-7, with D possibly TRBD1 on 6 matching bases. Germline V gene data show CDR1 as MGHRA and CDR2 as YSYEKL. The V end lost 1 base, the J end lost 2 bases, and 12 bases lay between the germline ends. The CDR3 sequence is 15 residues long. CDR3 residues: CASSQGEQGPYEQYF. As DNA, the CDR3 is TGCGCCAGCAGCCAAGGGGAACAGGGTCCCTACGAGCAGTACTTC.

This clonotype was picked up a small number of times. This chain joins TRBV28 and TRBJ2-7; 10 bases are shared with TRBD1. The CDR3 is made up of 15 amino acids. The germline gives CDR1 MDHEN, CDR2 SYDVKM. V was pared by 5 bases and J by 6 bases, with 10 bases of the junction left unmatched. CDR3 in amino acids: CASSAPGQGSSEQYF. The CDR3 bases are TGTGCCAGCAGTGCTCCGGGACAGGGGTCAAGCGAGCAGTACTTC. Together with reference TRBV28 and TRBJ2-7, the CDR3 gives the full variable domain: DVKVTQSSRYLVKRTGEKVFLECVQDMDHENMFWYRQDPGLGLRLIYFSYDVKMKEKGDIPEGYSVSREKKERFSLILESASTNQTSMYLCASSAPGQGSSEQYFGPGTRLTVT.

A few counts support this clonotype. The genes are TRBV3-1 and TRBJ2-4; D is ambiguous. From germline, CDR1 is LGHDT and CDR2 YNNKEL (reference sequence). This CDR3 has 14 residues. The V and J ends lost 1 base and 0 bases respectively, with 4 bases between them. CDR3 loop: CASSQAGAKNIQYF. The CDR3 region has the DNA TGTGCCAGCAGCCAAGCGGGAGCCAAAAACATTCAGTACTTC.

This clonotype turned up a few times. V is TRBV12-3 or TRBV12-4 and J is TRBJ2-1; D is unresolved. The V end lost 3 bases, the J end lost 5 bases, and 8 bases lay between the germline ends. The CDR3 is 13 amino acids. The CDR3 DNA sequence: TGTGCCAGCAGTTTTCTCAGGCACAATGAGCAGTTCTTC. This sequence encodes CASSFLRHNEQFF.

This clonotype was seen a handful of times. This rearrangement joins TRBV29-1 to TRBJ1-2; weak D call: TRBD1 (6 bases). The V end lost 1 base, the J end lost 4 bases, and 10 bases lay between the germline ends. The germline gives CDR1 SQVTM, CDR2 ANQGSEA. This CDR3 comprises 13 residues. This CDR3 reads CSVEGEDSYGYTF. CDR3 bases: TGCAGCGTTGAAGGAGAGGACAGCTATGGCTACACCTTC.

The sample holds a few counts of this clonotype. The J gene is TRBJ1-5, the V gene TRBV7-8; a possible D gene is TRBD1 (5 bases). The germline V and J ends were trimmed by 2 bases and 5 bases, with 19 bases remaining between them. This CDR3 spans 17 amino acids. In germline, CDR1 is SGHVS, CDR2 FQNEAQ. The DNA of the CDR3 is TGTGCCAGCAGCTTAACTATGGGCGGCAGGGTGGATCAGCCCCAGCATTTT. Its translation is CASSLTMGGRVDQPQHF.

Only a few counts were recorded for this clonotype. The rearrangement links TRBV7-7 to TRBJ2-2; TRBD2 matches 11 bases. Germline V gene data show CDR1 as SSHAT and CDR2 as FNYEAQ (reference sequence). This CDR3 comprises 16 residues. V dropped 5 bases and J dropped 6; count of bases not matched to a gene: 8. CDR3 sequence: CASSQGASGGPGELFF. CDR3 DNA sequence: TGTGCCAGCAGCCAGGGGGCTAGCGGGGGGCCCGGGGAGCTGTTTTTT.

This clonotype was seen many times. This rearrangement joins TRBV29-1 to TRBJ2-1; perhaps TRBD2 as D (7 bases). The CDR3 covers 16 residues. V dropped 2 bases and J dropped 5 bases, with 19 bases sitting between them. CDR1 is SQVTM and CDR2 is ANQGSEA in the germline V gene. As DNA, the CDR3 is TGCAGCGTTGAAAGTAGGGGGGAGGGCCGGCACAATGAGCAGTTCTTC. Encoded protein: CSVESRGEGRHNEQFF.

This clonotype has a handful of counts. The CDR3 bases are TGCAGTGCTAGAGGAACAGCACTAGCCCGCTCCTACGAGCAGTACTTC. Its translation is CSARGTALARSYEQYF. This chain connects TRBV20-1 to TRBJ2-7; tentatively, D is TRBD2 (6 bases). Germline V lookup: CDR1 DFQATT, CDR2 SNEGSKA (reference sequence). V dropped 1 base and J dropped 0 bases, with 16 bases sitting between them. The CDR3 runs 16 residues.

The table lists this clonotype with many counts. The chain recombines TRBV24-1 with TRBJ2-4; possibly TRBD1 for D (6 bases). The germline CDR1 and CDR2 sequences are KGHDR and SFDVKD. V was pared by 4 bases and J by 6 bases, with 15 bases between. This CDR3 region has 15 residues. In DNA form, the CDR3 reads TGTGCCACCAGTGACACTAGGACAGAACGAAACATTCAGTACTTC. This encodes CATSDTRTERNIQYF.

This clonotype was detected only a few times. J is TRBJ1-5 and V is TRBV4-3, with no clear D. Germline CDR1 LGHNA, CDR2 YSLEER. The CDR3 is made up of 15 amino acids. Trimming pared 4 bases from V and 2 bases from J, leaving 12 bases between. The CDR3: CASSPDLWGNQPQHF. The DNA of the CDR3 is TGCGCCAGCAGCCCGGACCTTTGGGGCAATCAGCCCCAGCATTTT.

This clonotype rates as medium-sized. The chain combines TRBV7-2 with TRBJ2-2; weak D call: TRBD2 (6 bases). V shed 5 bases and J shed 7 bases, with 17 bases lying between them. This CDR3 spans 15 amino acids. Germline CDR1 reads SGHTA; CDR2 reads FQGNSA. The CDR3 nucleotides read TGTGCCAGCAGCGCCCGACTAGGAGGGGACGGGGAGCTGTTTTTT. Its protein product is CASSARLGGDGELFF.

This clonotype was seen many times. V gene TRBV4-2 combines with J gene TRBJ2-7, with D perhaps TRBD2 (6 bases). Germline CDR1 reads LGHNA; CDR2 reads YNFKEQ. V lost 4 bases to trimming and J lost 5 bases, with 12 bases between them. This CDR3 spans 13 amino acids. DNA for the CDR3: TGTGCCAGCAGCCGCGGACTATTTCACGAGCAGTACTTC. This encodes CASSRGLFHEQYF.